Included here is one T cell receptor (beta chain) sequence, with context. Its antigen is still unknown. Trimming stripped 4 bases from V and 6 bases from J, with 17 bases between. The CDR3 is 15 residues long. Germline CDR1 and CDR2: SGHRS and YFSETQ. Original processing methods: ImmunoSEQ supplied junction-only sequences lacking quality scores, so filtering was different. Assay: immunoSEQ multiplex PCR; the TCRdb copy retains only in-frame clones and omits some. The DNA was the basis for D and trimming; V, J and clone size are from that table. This sample has roughly 1,500,000 clones; 98% occur once, and the top ten carry around 0.47%. This sample was taken from a study of shared clonotypes between healthy human individuals. Study-wide results and limits: The four-donor shared clonotypes exceeded non-shared clonotypes in generation probability, with non-shared ones scoring lower.

The clonotype was recovered from a man aged 25-45 years in good health. The sequenced sample was naive CD4+ T cells sorted from blood. As for subset: CD45RA+ positively selected. This chain links TRBV5-1 with TRBJ2-1; D call uncertain. The CDR3 nucleotides are TGCGCCAGCAGCCCGGTAACTCGGGTGGGCAATGAGCAGTTCTTC. Translation gives CASSPVTRVGNEQFF. The variable domain in full, with the rest retrieved from reference TRBV5-1 and TRBJ2-1, is KAGVTQTPRYLIKTRGQQVTLSCSPISGHRSVSWYQQTPGQGLQFLFEYFSETQRNKGNFPGRFSGRQFSNSRSEMNVSTLELGDSALYLCASSPVTRVGNEQFFGPGTRLTVL.